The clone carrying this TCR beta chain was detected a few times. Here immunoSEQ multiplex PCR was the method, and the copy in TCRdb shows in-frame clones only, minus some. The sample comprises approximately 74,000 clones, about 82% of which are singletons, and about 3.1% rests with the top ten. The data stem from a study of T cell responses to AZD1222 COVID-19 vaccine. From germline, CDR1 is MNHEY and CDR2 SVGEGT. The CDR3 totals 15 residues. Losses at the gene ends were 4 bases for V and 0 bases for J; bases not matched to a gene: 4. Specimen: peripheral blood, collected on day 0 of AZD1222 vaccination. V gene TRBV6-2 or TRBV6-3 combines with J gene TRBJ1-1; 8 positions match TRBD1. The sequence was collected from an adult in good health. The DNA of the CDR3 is TGTGCCAGCAGTTCGGGACAGGTGATGAACACTGAAGCTTTCTTT. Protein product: CASSSGQVMNTEAFF.